These T cell receptor beta chains were read from a single sample in a study of T cells after yellow fever vaccination. TCRdb itself ran the 5' RACE reads through MiXCR, one entry per CDR3 protein. The sample shows 200,000 to 300,000 distinct CDR3 sequences, about 7.1% of them seen only once. This specimen was CD4+ T cells sorted from PBMCs, taken 15 days after the yellow fever booster vaccination. The receptors shown here come from a man aged 25 to 45 who received the YFV17D yellow fever vaccine. CDR3s include the opening cysteine and the closing phenylalanine or tryptophan. The D gene is left open where the match is weak. The listing skips clone size in some rows; elsewhere it reads once, few, many or a size class.

j_call	clone_size	d_call	v_call	cdr3_nt	cdr3_aa
TRBJ2-3	many	.	TRBV7-3	TGTGCCAGCAGCTTAAACCCCCCGGGGAGCACAGATACGCAGTATTTT	CASSLNPPGSTDTQYF
TRBJ2-1	once	.	TRBV5-1	TGCGCCAGCAGCTTGGCCATAGGATTCGGCTCCTACAATGAGCAGTTCTTC	CASSLAIGFGSYNEQFF
TRBJ2-7	few	.	TRBV28	TGTGCCAGCACTTCTCCAGGGGCCACCTACGAGCAGTACTTC	CASTSPGATYEQYF
TRBJ2-7	many	TRBD1	TRBV2	TGTGCCAGCAGTATTCGGACAGGGTCCGAGCAGTACTTC	CASSIRTGSEQYF
TRBJ2-7	many	.	TRBV10-1	TGCGCCAGCAGTGACGATCTACAGGGCATAGAGCAGTACTTC	CASSDDLQGIEQYF
TRBJ1-5	few	.	TRBV6-5	TGTGCCAGTCTCGTGGGAGGCAACAATCAGCCCCAGCATTTT	CASLVGGNNQPQHF
TRBJ2-3	many	.	TRBV4-3	TGCGCCAGCAGCCAAGGAGTTCTCTCCTCTGGCACAGATACGCAGTATTTT	CASSQGVLSSGTDTQYF
TRBJ2-7	few	TRBD2	TRBV7-2	TGTGCCAGCAGCTCAGCGGGGGACTTC	CASSSAGDF
TRBJ2-3	.	.	TRBV4-2	TGTGCCAGCAGCCAAGAAGGCGGGGCGCAGTATTTT	CASSQEGGAQYF
TRBJ2-1	many	.	TRBV7-2	TGTGCCAGCAGCTCCCTGGGGAATGAGCAGTTCTTC	CASSSLGNEQFF
TRBJ1-1	.	TRBD1	TRBV12-3/TRBV12-4	TGTGCCAGCAGTCCCAGGACAGGGGGATTTACTGAAGCTTTCTTT	CASSPRTGGFTEAFF
TRBJ2-7	many	.	TRBV6-1	TGTGCCAGCAGTGAAATGGGGGGCTACGAGCAGTACTTC	CASSEMGGYEQYF
TRBJ1-6	few	.	TRBV15	TGTGCCACCAGCAGAGCCAGGGAGGCAGGGCGATCACCCCTCCACTTT	CATSRAREAGRSPLHF
TRBJ2-2	.	.	TRBV6-1	TGTGCCAGCAACCCTAGACGACGACCTCCTGGGGAGCTGTTTTTT	CASNPRRRPPGELFF
TRBJ2-7	.	.	TRBV4-2	TGTGCCAGCAGCCAAGCGAGGGGCGGGTACGAGCAGTACTTC	CASSQARGGYEQYF
TRBJ2-1	.	.	TRBV20-1	TGCTGTGCTAGAGACCTCGGACTGTTCAAATCCTACAATGAGCAGTTCTTC	CCARDLGLFKSYNEQFF
TRBJ1-5	.	.	TRBV28	TGTGCCAGTTACAGGTTAACTAGCAATCAGCCCCAGAATTTT	CASYRLTSNQPQNF
TRBJ2-5	few	TRBD1	TRBV12-3/TRBV12-4	TGTGCCAGCAGTTTATTACGTTTCGTGGGACAGGGGGCCGAAGAGACCCAGTACTTC	CASSLLRFVGQGAEETQYF
TRBJ2-1	.	.	TRBV24-1	TGTGCCACCAGTGATTTGGGAGCAGGGGGGGGCTCCTACAATGAGCAGTTCTTC	CATSDLGAGGGSYNEQFF
TRBJ2-7	.	.	TRBV14	TGTGCCAGCAGCCTGGGGCGGCGGGATTACGAGCAGTACTTC	CASSLGRRDYEQYF
TRBJ2-5	few	TRBD2	TRBV5-1	TGCGCCAGCAAGCTAGCGGGAACTGAGACCCAGTACTTC	CASKLAGTETQYF
TRBJ2-1	many	TRBD2	TRBV9	TGTGCCAGCAGCGGGAAGACTAGCGGACCCAATGAGCAGTTCTTC	CASSGKTSGPNEQFF
TRBJ1-2	.	.	TRBV7-2	TGTGCCAGCAGCTTAGACTTTGCCAGGCTAGGCTACACCTTC	CASSLDFARLGYTF
TRBJ2-3	many	.	TRBV4-3	TGCGCCAGCAGCCAAATTATCACAGATACGCAGTATTTT	CASSQIITDTQYF
TRBJ2-2	.	TRBD2	TRBV9	TGTGCCAGCAGCTTAAGCGGGGGAAGGAACACCGGGGAGCTGTTTTTT	CASSLSGGRNTGELFF
TRBJ2-2	many	.	TRBV7-9	TGTGCCAGCAGCTCTACGATGGAGAACACCGGGGAGCTGTTTTTT	CASSSTMENTGELFF
TRBJ2-3	.	.	TRBV7-2	TGTGCCAGCAGCTTTTCCGTGGGAATGGGTGTTGATACGCAGTATTTT	CASSFSVGMGVDTQYF
TRBJ1-1	many	.	TRBV20-1	TGCAGTGCTAGGTGGGGCCGCATGAACACTGAAGCTTTCTTT	CSARWGRMNTEAFF
TRBJ2-5	few	.	TRBV5-1	TGCGCCAGCAGCGGGACTGCACTAGAGACCCAGTACTTC	CASSGTALETQYF
TRBJ2-3	many	TRBD1	TRBV29-1	TGCAGCGTCCGACAGGGTAGCACAGATACGCAGTATTTT	CSVRQGSTDTQYF
TRBJ1-1	few	.	TRBV5-1	TGCGCCAGCAGCCCCCTGACAGGAACTTTTGAAGCTTTCTTT	CASSPLTGTFEAFF
TRBJ2-7	few	.	TRBV2	TGTGCCAGCACTCAAGACTCCTCTCCCTCGAACGAGCAGTACTTC	CASTQDSSPSNEQYF